Listed here are 23 T cell receptor beta chains from one sample, sequenced in a study of somatic mutations in cytotoxic T cells in rheumatoid arthritis. Measured with immunoSEQ multiplex PCR; TCRdb has only the in-frame clones, and not every one. The data hold 9,000 to 15,000 clones, with 74% observed a single time. The source material was CD8+ T cells sorted from blood. These receptor sequences come from a man aged 65 to 85 in good health.

Only a few counts were recorded for this clone. This chain's CDR3 is CSVGVQGDTGELFF. CDR3 nucleotides: TGCAGCGTAGGTGTGCAGGGGGACACCGGGGAGCTGTTTTTT. The genes are TRBV29-1 and TRBJ2-2; 7 bases fit TRBD1. This CDR3 is built from 14 residues. Unmatched junction bases numbered 7, after V lost 6 bases and J lost 3 bases. Germline CDR1 is SQVTM and CDR2 is ANQGSEA.

This chain links TRBV27 with TRBJ2-7; D possibly uses TRBD1 or TRBD2 (5 bases each). This CDR3 region has 14 residues. Trimming removed 4 bases at V and 1 base at J, with 11 bases between. Germline assignment: CDR1 MNHEY and CDR2 SMNVEV (reference sequence). CDR3 sequence (DNA): TGTGCCAGCAGTTACGAGGGGCCATCCTACGAGCAGTACTTC. Amino acids: CASSYEGPSYEQYF.

The J gene is TRBJ2-3, the V gene TRBV6-4, with a possible D match to TRBD2 (6 bases). Between the trimmed V and J ends, which lost 3 bases and 2 bases, there was a span of 12 bases. This CDR3 has 15 residues. Germline lookup yields CDR1 MRHNA and CDR2 SNTAGT. The DNA for the CDR3 is TGTGCCAGCAGTGATCGGCGGGGTGACACAGATACGCAGTATTTT. Translation gives CASSDRRGDTDTQYF.

The chain links TRBV6-5 to TRBJ2-5; 8 bases agree with TRBD2. The CDR3 spans 15 residues. The germline V gene encodes CDR1 MNHEY and CDR2 SVGAGI. J gave up 2 bases and V 1 base, and 3 bases lay outside the gene matches. CDR3 protein: CASSYFAGGQETQYF. CDR3 sequence (DNA): TGTGCCAGCAGTTACTTCGCGGGGGGTCAAGAGACCCAGTACTTC.

This rearrangement joins TRBV6-4 to TRBJ2-3; 9 nucleotides line up with TRBD2. This CDR3 contains 15 residues. V lost 3 bases to trimming and J lost 1 base; unmatched junction nucleotides: 2. Germline CDR1 is MRHNA and CDR2 is SNTAGT. The CDR3 DNA follows: TGTGCCAGCAGTGAATCTAGCGGGGGCACAGATACGCAGTATTTT. Its protein product is CASSESSGGTDTQYF.

J is TRBJ1-2 and V is TRBV7-9; no clear D gene. Looked up from germline, CDR1 is SEHNR and CDR2 is FQNEAQ (reference sequence). The CDR3 is 13 amino acids. The V end lost 5 bases, the J end lost 8 bases, and 15 bases lay between the germline ends. CDR3 region: CASSPALPEGYTF. DNA for the CDR3: TGTGCCAGCAGCCCTGCATTGCCTGAAGGCTACACCTTC.

This clone appeared once. V gene TRBV14 combines with J gene TRBJ2-3, with D perhaps TRBD1 or TRBD2 (5 bases each). Trimming took off 0 bases at V and 3 bases at J, with 10 bases between the two ends. Germline V gene sequence: CDR1 SGHDN, CDR2 FVKESK. This CDR3 has 15 residues. The chain's CDR3 is CASSQEEGWTDTQYF. CDR3 nucleotides: TGTGCCAGCAGCCAAGAAGAGGGGTGGACAGATACGCAGTATTTT.

The chain uses TRBV28 and TRBJ1-6; D is unresolved. Between the trimmed V and J ends, which lost 3 bases and 5 bases, there was a span of 11 bases. Per germline, CDR1 MDHEN and CDR2 SYDVKM. This CDR3 is built from 15 residues. CDR3 loop: CASSFRPSHNSPLHF. CDR3 nucleotide sequence: TGTGCCAGCAGTTTCAGGCCTTCCCATAATTCACCCCTCCACTTT.

Concerning this clone: It is likely a read error, because the conserved phenylalanine at the end of the CDR3 is missing. J is TRBJ1-2 and V is TRBV28; 8 bases are a match to TRBD1. The germline gives CDR1 MDHEN, CDR2 SYDVKM. The CDR3 runs 16 residues. V lost 7 bases, J lost 8 bases, and 18 bases stayed unmatched. The CDR3 spells CASKRQGMGGKSGYTL. The CDR3 DNA follows: TGTGCCAGCAAAAGACAGGGGATGGGTGGAAAATCCGGCTACACCCTC.

The chain carries TRBV7-2 and TRBJ2-3; no reliable D call. The CDR3 totals 13 residues. The V end lost 3 bases, the J end lost 2 bases, and 6 bases lay between the germline ends. Germline lookup yields CDR1 SGHTA and CDR2 FQGNSA. This CDR3 reads CASSLGPTDTQYF. DNA of the CDR3: TGTGCCAGCAGCTTGGGCCCCACAGATACGCAGTATTTT.

J is TRBJ2-7 and V is TRBV7-9; D is perhaps TRBD1 (6 bases). Germline V CDR1 and CDR2: SEHNR, FQNEAQ (reference sequence). This CDR3 is built from 14 residues. V lost 2 bases, J lost 5 bases, and 13 bases lay in between. Here the CDR3 DNA reads TGTGCCAGCAGCTTACCAGGGGTCTTACACGAGCAGTACTTC. Translating it yields CASSLPGVLHEQYF.

This clone was seen only a few times. The chain uses TRBV7-9 and TRBJ1-6; 9 bases are a match to TRBD1. Germline V gene sequence: CDR1 SEHNR, CDR2 FQNEAQ (reference sequence). The CDR3 is 17 residues long. The junction had 7 bases not matched to a gene; V was cut back by 3 bases and J by 4 bases. For the CDR3, the DNA is TGTGCCAGCAGCTTTTCCGGGACAGGGTTTTATAATTCACCCCTCCACTTT. Protein: CASSFSGTGFYNSPLHF.

V gene TRBV4-3 combines with J gene TRBJ2-7; tentatively, D is TRBD1 (5 bases). The V gene lost 0 bases and the J gene lost 4 bases, with 10 bases spanning the gap. This CDR3 has 14 residues. CDR1 LGHNA and CDR2 YSLEER come from the germline V gene. For the CDR3, the DNA is TGCGCCAGCAGCCAAGAGAGGACACTTTACGAGCAGTACTTC. The encoded protein is CASSQERTLYEQYF.

The chain is built from TRBV12-5 and TRBJ1-6; maybe TRBD1 (6 bases). There are 20 residues in the CDR3. Germline values: CDR1 LGHNT, CDR2 FRNRAP. V was trimmed by 1 base and J by 7 bases, leaving 26 bases between them. CDR3 protein: CASGLGGQGMEQGPNSPLHF. The DNA for the CDR3 is TGTGCTAGTGGTTTGGGGGGGCAGGGGATGGAACAGGGTCCCAATTCACCCCTCCACTTT.

The chain couples TRBV9 to TRBJ2-1; TRBD2 aligns across 10 bases. The CDR3 has 15 residues. After removal of 0 bases from V and 9 bases from J, the junction contained 6 bases not matched to a gene. The germline V gene has CDR1 SGDLS and CDR2 YYNGEE. CDR3 nucleotides: TGTGCCAGCAGCGTAGGACTAGCGGGCCTCGGTGAGCAGTTCTTC. Encoded protein: CASSVGLAGLGEQFF. The complete variable domain, with remaining parts taken from reference TRBV9 and TRBJ2-1, reads DSGVTQTPKHLITATGQRVTLRCSPRSGDLSVYWYQQSLDQGLQFLIQYYNGEERAKGNILERFSAQQFPDLHSELNLSSLELGDSALYFCASSVGLAGLGEQFFGPGTRLTVL.

The rearrangement links TRBV7-2 to TRBJ2-3, with D unclear. Germline V gene lookup returns CDR1 SGHTA and CDR2 FQGNSA. The CDR3 is made up of 16 amino acids. V lost 7 bases, J lost 2 bases, and 19 bases lay in between. This chain's CDR3 is CASTHPKRENTDTQYF. DNA of the CDR3: TGTGCCAGCACCCACCCAAAGCGCGAGAACACAGATACGCAGTATTTT. Full variable domain (outside the CDR3, taken from reference TRBV7-2 and TRBJ2-3): GAGVSQSPSNKVTEKGKDVELRCDPISGHTALYWYRQSLGQGLEFLIYFQGNSAPDKSGLPSDRFSAERTGGSVSTLTIQRTQQEDSAVYLCASTHPKRENTDTQYFGPGTRLTVL.

This chain joins TRBV7-9 and TRBJ2-1; possibly TRBD2 for D (6 bases). The length of the CDR3 is 16 residues. The germline V gene encodes CDR1 SEHNR and CDR2 FQNEAQ (reference sequence). Trimming removed 4 bases at V and 7 bases at J, with 20 bases between. The CDR3 spells CASSSNRDSYMNEQFF. The CDR3, as DNA: TGTGCCAGCAGCTCGAACCGGGACTCCTATATGAATGAGCAGTTCTTC.

This clone was recorded only once. This rearrangement joins TRBV19 to TRBJ1-2, with 7 bases aligning to TRBD1. Per germline, CDR1 LNHDA and CDR2 SQIVND (reference sequence). CDR3 length equals 14 residues. With V trimmed by 2 bases and J by 7 bases, 7 bases remained unmatched. CDR3 sequence (DNA): TGTGCCAGTAGTATAACGTACAGGGGCCTTGGCTACACCTTC. This gives the protein CASSITYRGLGYTF.

The chain carries TRBV27 and TRBJ1-2; D not certain. The CDR3 consists of 15 residues. CDR1 is MNHEY, CDR2 SMNVEV, per germline (reference sequence). Trimming removed 5 bases from V and 5 bases from J, with 18 bases in between. CDR3 amino acids: CASSPSTANLYGYTF. DNA for the CDR3: TGTGCCAGCAGTCCTTCGACTGCGAACTTATATGGCTACACCTTC.

The sample holds a few counts of this clone. The chain links TRBV30 to TRBJ1-4; 11 bases are shared with TRBD1. V shed 0 bases, J shed 3 bases, and the junction held 3 bases outside the gene matches. There are 16 residues in the CDR3. The germline V gene has CDR1 GTSNPN and CDR2 SVGIG (reference sequence). CDR3: CAWSVWTGGSNEKLFF. The CDR3 coding sequence is TGTGCCTGGAGTGTGTGGACAGGGGGCTCTAATGAAAAACTGTTTTTT.

This clone was recorded a few times. The rearrangement links TRBV19 to TRBJ1-2; D unresolved. CDR1 and CDR2 from the germline V gene are LNHDA and SQIVND (reference sequence). Between the trimmed V and J ends, which lost 3 bases and 7 bases, there was a span of 12 bases. This CDR3 region has 13 residues. For the CDR3, the DNA is TGTGCCAGTAGTATGGGCGTTGGAGGTGGCTACACCTTC. Encoded protein: CASSMGVGGGYTF.

The chain has TRBV7-9 and TRBJ2-4, with D perhaps TRBD1 or TRBD2 (6 bases each). Germline V gene sequence: CDR1 SEHNR, CDR2 FQNEAQ (reference sequence). The CDR3 covers 13 residues. With 8 bases removed from V and 8 bases from J, the gap between germline ends came to 16 bases. The CDR3 spells CASSLWRGDIQYF. CDR3 nucleotides: TGTGCCAGCTCTCTATGGAGGGGGGACATTCAGTACTTC.

V usage is TRBV27 and J usage is TRBJ2-2; the match to TRBD2 covers 10 bases. The CDR3 loop spans 14 amino acids. V was clipped by 8 bases and J by 1 base; unmatched bases: 1. CDR1 and CDR2 from the germline V gene are MNHEY and SMNVEV (reference sequence). CDR3 region: CASRTSGNTGELFF. In DNA, the CDR3 is TGTGCCAGCCGGACTAGCGGGAACACCGGGGAGCTGTTTTTT.